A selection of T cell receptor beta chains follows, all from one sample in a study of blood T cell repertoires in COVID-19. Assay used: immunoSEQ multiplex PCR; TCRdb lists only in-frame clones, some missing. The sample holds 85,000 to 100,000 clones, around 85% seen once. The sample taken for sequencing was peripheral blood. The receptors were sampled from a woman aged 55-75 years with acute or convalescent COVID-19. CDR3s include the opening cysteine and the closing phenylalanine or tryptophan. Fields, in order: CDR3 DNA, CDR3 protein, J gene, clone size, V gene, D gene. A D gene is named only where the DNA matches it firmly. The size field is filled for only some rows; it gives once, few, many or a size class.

CDR3nt: TGTGCCAGCAGCCAAGCGGGGGACCGCACAGATACGCAGTATTTT
CDR3aa: CASSQAGDRTDTQYF
j_gene: TRBJ2-3
abundance: -
v_gene: TRBV4-2
d_gene: -

CDR3nt: TGTGCCAGCAGTTTTGGACAACAGCCCCAGCATTTT
CDR3aa: CASSFGQQPQHF
j_gene: TRBJ1-5
abundance: once
v_gene: TRBV12-3/TRBV12-4
d_gene: -

CDR3nt: TGCGCCAGCAGCCAAGATCGCACAGGGGGCCGTGGCTACACCTTC
CDR3aa: CASSQDRTGGRGYTF
j_gene: TRBJ1-2
abundance: -
v_gene: TRBV4-3
d_gene: TRBD1

CDR3nt: TGCGCCAGCAGCTCACTACCGGGACAGAAAGAGGGCTACACCTTC
CDR3aa: CASSSLPGQKEGYTF
j_gene: TRBJ1-2
abundance: -
v_gene: TRBV5-1
d_gene: TRBD1

CDR3nt: TGTGCCAGCAGCTTACAGGGGGACTCCTATAATTCACCCCTCCACTTT
CDR3aa: CASSLQGDSYNSPLHF
j_gene: TRBJ1-6
abundance: -
v_gene: TRBV7-3
d_gene: TRBD1

CDR3nt: TGCGCCAGCAGCTTGTCAACAGGGTCGGGCAATTCACCCCTCCACTTT
CDR3aa: CASSLSTGSGNSPLHF
j_gene: TRBJ1-6
abundance: -
v_gene: TRBV5-1
d_gene: -

CDR3nt: TGTGCCAGTAGTATAGCGTGGGGGCTACAAGAGACCCAGTACTTC
CDR3aa: CASSIAWGLQETQYF
j_gene: TRBJ2-5
abundance: -
v_gene: TRBV19
d_gene: -

CDR3nt: TGTGCCAGCAGGTCGAAGGGGGCGGATGACCCTTACGAGCAGTACTTC
CDR3aa: CASRSKGADDPYEQYF
j_gene: TRBJ2-7
abundance: -
v_gene: TRBV28
d_gene: TRBD1

CDR3nt: TGTGCCTGGAGCCCACAAGGGGGCACTGAAGCTTTCTTT
CDR3aa: CAWSPQGGTEAFF
j_gene: TRBJ1-1
abundance: -
v_gene: TRBV30
d_gene: -

CDR3nt: TGTGCCAGCAGCCTGGGACAGGGATCCTACAATGAGCAGTTCTTC
CDR3aa: CASSLGQGSYNEQFF
j_gene: TRBJ2-1
abundance: few
v_gene: TRBV7-3
d_gene: TRBD1

CDR3nt: TGTGCCAGCTCACCACCGGGACTTCGGGTTGAGACCCAGTACTTC
CDR3aa: CASSPPGLRVETQYF
j_gene: TRBJ2-5
abundance: -
v_gene: TRBV18
d_gene: -

CDR3nt: TGTGCCAGCACCCAACGGGGACAGGGCCCTGGCTACACCTTC
CDR3aa: CASTQRGQGPGYTF
j_gene: TRBJ1-2
abundance: -
v_gene: TRBV28
d_gene: TRBD1

CDR3nt: TGTGCCAGTAGTATCCAGCGGGGGATGGGGGAGACCCAGTACTTC
CDR3aa: CASSIQRGMGETQYF
j_gene: TRBJ2-5
abundance: -
v_gene: TRBV19
d_gene: TRBD2

CDR3nt: TGTGCCAGCAGCTCAGCGGGGGGCTACACCGGGGAGCTGTTTTTT
CDR3aa: CASSSAGGYTGELFF
j_gene: TRBJ2-2
abundance: -
v_gene: TRBV11-3
d_gene: TRBD2

CDR3nt: TGTGCCAGCAGCCGGGGAGGCCGGGACCAGTACTTC
CDR3aa: CASSRGGRDQYF
j_gene: TRBJ2-5
abundance: -
v_gene: TRBV7-2
d_gene: -

CDR3nt: TGTGCCTGGAGTGCGAACTACGGACAGGGCGATGGCTACACCTTC
CDR3aa: CAWSANYGQGDGYTF
j_gene: TRBJ1-2
abundance: -
v_gene: TRBV30
d_gene: TRBD1

CDR3nt: TGCGCCAGCAGCCTTCTTGGCCTAGCGGGGAAAGAGACCCAGTACTTC
CDR3aa: CASSLLGLAGKETQYF
j_gene: TRBJ2-5
abundance: -
v_gene: TRBV5-1
d_gene: TRBD2

CDR3nt: TGTGCCACCAGCAGAGAGGGCGGGGACTACTACAATGAGCAGTTCTTC
CDR3aa: CATSREGGDYYNEQFF
j_gene: TRBJ2-1
abundance: -
v_gene: TRBV15
d_gene: TRBD2

CDR3nt: TGTGCCAGCAGCTGGGGCATGACCGGGGAGCTGTTTTTT
CDR3aa: CASSWGMTGELFF
j_gene: TRBJ2-2
abundance: -
v_gene: TRBV5-4
d_gene: -

CDR3nt: TGCAGCGGAGCGGACAGGACGAACACTGAAGCTTTCTTT
CDR3aa: CSGADRTNTEAFF
j_gene: TRBJ1-1
abundance: -
v_gene: TRBV29-1
d_gene: TRBD1

CDR3nt: TGTGCCAGCAGCTTGACCGCGGGGACTAATGAAAAACTGTTTTTT
CDR3aa: CASSLTAGTNEKLFF
j_gene: TRBJ1-4
abundance: -
v_gene: TRBV5-6
d_gene: -

CDR3nt: TGCGCCAGCAGCTCCAGCTCAGGATCTAACTCGAGATATGGCTACACCTTC
CDR3aa: CASSSSSGSNSRYGYTF
j_gene: TRBJ1-2
abundance: -
v_gene: TRBV5-1
d_gene: -

CDR3nt: TGTGCCTGGAGTCCCCGGACACCAAGAACTTATGGCTACACCTTC
CDR3aa: CAWSPRTPRTYGYTF
j_gene: TRBJ1-2
abundance: once
v_gene: TRBV30
d_gene: -

CDR3nt: TGTGCCAGTAGTGCCTCAGGGGGCAATCAGCCCCAGCATTTT
CDR3aa: CASSASGGNQPQHF
j_gene: TRBJ1-5
abundance: -
v_gene: TRBV19
d_gene: -

CDR3nt: TGCAGTGCTAGTGGACCTTGGGCTGGCTACACCTTC
CDR3aa: CSASGPWAGYTF
j_gene: TRBJ1-2
abundance: -
v_gene: TRBV20-1
d_gene: -

CDR3nt: TGTGCCAGCAGCTCCTTACAGGAAACGGACATTCAGTACTTC
CDR3aa: CASSSLQETDIQYF
j_gene: TRBJ2-4
abundance: -
v_gene: TRBV7-9
d_gene: -

CDR3nt: TGTGCCAGCTCAAATACAGGACAGGGGGGAGAGACCCAGTACTTC
CDR3aa: CASSNTGQGGETQYF
j_gene: TRBJ2-5
abundance: -
v_gene: TRBV18
d_gene: TRBD1

CDR3nt: TGTGCCAGCAGTGCGTCCCAGGGGTACGAGCAGTACTTC
CDR3aa: CASSASQGYEQYF
j_gene: TRBJ2-7
abundance: -
v_gene: TRBV2
d_gene: -

CDR3nt: TGTGCCAGCAGTCGACAGGGGGCGAGCTCCTACGAGCAGTACTTC
CDR3aa: CASSRQGASSYEQYF
j_gene: TRBJ2-7
abundance: -
v_gene: TRBV2
d_gene: TRBD1

CDR3nt: TGTGCCTGCCGACTTCCCGACGGCTACACCTTC
CDR3aa: CACRLPDGYTF
j_gene: TRBJ1-2
abundance: -
v_gene: TRBV7-9
d_gene: -

CDR3nt: TGTGCCAGCAGCCACCGGGACACAGATACGCAGTATTTT
CDR3aa: CASSHRDTDTQYF
j_gene: TRBJ2-3
abundance: -
v_gene: TRBV4-2
d_gene: -

CDR3nt: TGTGCCAGCAGCCGTAACAGGGGGTATGGTGGCTACACCTTC
CDR3aa: CASSRNRGYGGYTF
j_gene: TRBJ1-2
abundance: -
v_gene: TRBV6-5
d_gene: TRBD1

CDR3nt: TGTGCCAGCAAACAGGACAGGGGGCAATACAATGAGCAGTTCTTC
CDR3aa: CASKQDRGQYNEQFF
j_gene: TRBJ2-1
abundance: -
v_gene: TRBV2
d_gene: TRBD1

CDR3nt: TGTGCCAGCAGATCTCGACAGGGGTACCCTGGAAACACCATATATTTT
CDR3aa: CASRSRQGYPGNTIYF
j_gene: TRBJ1-3
abundance: -
v_gene: TRBV11-3
d_gene: TRBD1

CDR3nt: TGTGCCAGCAGCTTAGTCTGGGACAGGGGACGGAACACTGAAGCTTTCTTT
CDR3aa: CASSLVWDRGRNTEAFF
j_gene: TRBJ1-1
abundance: -
v_gene: TRBV7-2
d_gene: TRBD1

CDR3nt: TGTGCCAGCAGCTTAGGAGACAGATCCTGGGAGCAGTACTTC
CDR3aa: CASSLGDRSWEQYF
j_gene: TRBJ2-7
abundance: -
v_gene: TRBV11-3
d_gene: -

CDR3nt: TGTGCCAGCAGCATACAGGGGGCACATCAGCCCCAGCATTTT
CDR3aa: CASSIQGAHQPQHF
j_gene: TRBJ1-5
abundance: -
v_gene: TRBV5-4
d_gene: TRBD1

CDR3nt: TGTGCCAGCATCAGAGGTACCCGAAGGAACACTGAAGCTTTCTTT
CDR3aa: CASIRGTRRNTEAFF
j_gene: TRBJ1-1
abundance: -
v_gene: TRBV19
d_gene: -

CDR3nt: TGTGCCAGCAGCTTAGGGGGGCCAGATGAGCAGTTCTTC
CDR3aa: CASSLGGPDEQFF
j_gene: TRBJ2-1
abundance: -
v_gene: TRBV7-2
d_gene: -

CDR3nt: TGTGCCAGCAGCCCCGGGACTAGCGGATTCTCCTACAATGAGCAGTTCTTC
CDR3aa: CASSPGTSGFSYNEQFF
j_gene: TRBJ2-1
abundance: -
v_gene: TRBV7-3
d_gene: TRBD2

CDR3nt: TGTGCCAGCAGTGAACCAGGGGACTATGGCTACACCTTC
CDR3aa: CASSEPGDYGYTF
j_gene: TRBJ1-2
abundance: -
v_gene: TRBV6-1
d_gene: -

CDR3nt: TGTGCCAGCAGTCAGACTCCCGGGGAGTACAATGAGCAGTTCTTC
CDR3aa: CASSQTPGEYNEQFF
j_gene: TRBJ2-1
abundance: -
v_gene: TRBV3-1/TRBV3-2
d_gene: -

CDR3nt: TGTGCCAGCAGCTTAGTTGGGGGGGCACGAACTGAAGCTTTCTTT
CDR3aa: CASSLVGGARTEAFF
j_gene: TRBJ1-1
abundance: once
v_gene: TRBV7-9
d_gene: -

CDR3nt: TGCGCCAGCAGCTCGAGACTAGCGGGGCGCACAGATACGCAGTATTTT
CDR3aa: CASSSRLAGRTDTQYF
j_gene: TRBJ2-3
abundance: -
v_gene: TRBV5-1
d_gene: TRBD2

CDR3nt: TGTGCCAGCAGTTTGGGTACAGGGGTGCCTCAGCCCCAGCATTTT
CDR3aa: CASSLGTGVPQPQHF
j_gene: TRBJ1-5
abundance: -
v_gene: TRBV28
d_gene: TRBD1

CDR3nt: TGTGCCAGCAGCACCAGGACAGGACGGGGTAGGAACGCTGAAGCTTTCTTT
CDR3aa: CASSTRTGRGRNAEAFF
j_gene: TRBJ1-1
abundance: once
v_gene: TRBV7-6
d_gene: TRBD1

CDR3nt: TGTGCCAGCAGCCGAGGGACTAGCGGGGGAAGCGCGCAGTATTTT
CDR3aa: CASSRGTSGGSAQYF
j_gene: TRBJ2-3
abundance: -
v_gene: TRBV3-1/TRBV3-2
d_gene: TRBD2

CDR3nt: TGTGCCAGCGCGGCAGGGGGGCAGCCCCAGCATTTT
CDR3aa: CASAAGGQPQHF
j_gene: TRBJ1-5
abundance: -
v_gene: TRBV3-1/TRBV3-2
d_gene: TRBD1

CDR3nt: TGTGCCAGCAGCCCCGGGACAGTAAATTCACCCCTCCACTTT
CDR3aa: CASSPGTVNSPLHF
j_gene: TRBJ1-6
abundance: -
v_gene: TRBV7-3
d_gene: TRBD1

CDR3nt: TGTGCCAGCAACCTGGGGCCCTCTGAAGCTTTCTTT
CDR3aa: CASNLGPSEAFF
j_gene: TRBJ1-1
abundance: -
v_gene: TRBV28
d_gene: -

CDR3nt: TGTGCCAGCAGCCAATTCCTACAGCCAGGACTCAATGAGCAGTTCTTC
CDR3aa: CASSQFLQPGLNEQFF
j_gene: TRBJ2-1
abundance: -
v_gene: TRBV16
d_gene: -

CDR3nt: TGTGCCACCCGGGGGGCTGCATCCTACGAGCAGTACTTC
CDR3aa: CATRGAASYEQYF
j_gene: TRBJ2-7
abundance: -
v_gene: TRBV25-1
d_gene: -

CDR3nt: TGTGCCAGCAGTCGACTGCAGGGCCCCTACGAGCAGTACTTC
CDR3aa: CASSRLQGPYEQYF
j_gene: TRBJ2-7
abundance: -
v_gene: TRBV27
d_gene: -

CDR3nt: TGTGCCAGCAGCCTTAATATGGTGAGCAAAAACATTCAGTACTTC
CDR3aa: CASSLNMVSKNIQYF
j_gene: TRBJ2-4
abundance: -
v_gene: TRBV3-1/TRBV3-2
d_gene: -

CDR3nt: TGTGCCAGCAGCCTTTTGGCTAGCGGGGAGCAAGAGACCCAGTACTTC
CDR3aa: CASSLLASGEQETQYF
j_gene: TRBJ2-5
abundance: -
v_gene: TRBV3-1/TRBV3-2
d_gene: TRBD2

CDR3nt: TGTGCCAGTAATCCTAACAGGGTTTCGAATGAAAAACTGTTTTTT
CDR3aa: CASNPNRVSNEKLFF
j_gene: TRBJ1-4
abundance: -
v_gene: TRBV19
d_gene: -

CDR3nt: TGTGCCAGCAGAAGGACAGAGAACACTGAAGCTTTCTTT
CDR3aa: CASRRTENTEAFF
j_gene: TRBJ1-1
abundance: -
v_gene: TRBV2
d_gene: -

CDR3nt: TGTGCTAGCAGCTTAAGTGCCTCAGGGGTTTCCGGGGAGCTGTTTTTT
CDR3aa: CASSLSASGVSGELFF
j_gene: TRBJ2-2
abundance: -
v_gene: TRBV7-7
d_gene: -

CDR3nt: TGTGCCAGCAACGGACAGGGGAGATTTGGAAACACCATATATTTT
CDR3aa: CASNGQGRFGNTIYF
j_gene: TRBJ1-3
abundance: -
v_gene: TRBV25-1
d_gene: TRBD1

CDR3nt: TGTGCCAGCAGCTTACTTGGCGAGGAGGTCTTT
CDR3aa: CASSLLGEEVF
j_gene: TRBJ1-1
abundance: -
v_gene: TRBV11-3
d_gene: -